This T cell receptor (beta chain) was retrieved from a study of T cell changes during pregnancy in multiple sclerosis (dated by TCRdb to the late 2010s). Background for the entire study: Changes in the T cell repertoire over the course of pregnancy were examined in this study in women with multiple sclerosis.

Library preparation was by the immunoSEQ multiplex PCR assay. TCRdb took this table from immuneACCESS and kept in-frame rearrangements with V and J called. Such tables lack part of the clones; where checked against another copy, unresolved V genes explain under half of the gap, and the rest is unexplained. Across this sample there are around 63,000 clones, with 90% to 95% seen only once. Around 3% of the sample belongs to the ten largest clones. As concerns this clone: Its antigen is unknown. No base quality values were provided; no much bigger clone lies one nucleotide off.

V was cut back by 10 bases and J by 0 bases, leaving a gap of 7 bases between them. The CDR3 runs 13 residues from the cysteine to the phenylalanine. Only the CDR3 portion is preserved as DNA: 39 bases, with reading frame beginning at the first base. The germline V gene sets CDR1 to MDHEN and CDR2 to SYDVKM. The source is a female donor in good health, enrolled as a control in a pregnancy study. The starting material was peripheral blood, obtained in the third trimester of pregnancy. Here the chain combines TRBV28 and TRBJ2-6, with the D segment identity uncertain. The DNA sequence is TGTGCCATTCAGAACTCTGGGGCCAACGTCCTGACTTTC. The translation is CAIQNSGANVLTF.